This TCR beta chain was sequenced during a study of cytomegalovirus exposure and HLA in healthy donors (dated by TCRdb to about 2017). For the wider study: An earlier analysis of 587 of the donors reported 250 to 350 Gb of sequence data and roughly 110 million unique TCR beta sequences from 150 million to 200 million T cells. Approximately 300 gigabases of sequencing data and tens of millions of unique TCR sequences were included in an early release covering 500 to 750 HLA-typed donors. Among the roughly 400 genotyped donors, about 85% belonged to the genetic ancestry cluster associated with self-reported Caucasian donors. The study was designed to test whether signatures of past pathogen exposure could be identified by cataloging public T cell receptors. The T cell repertoires of 666 subjects were profiled by immunosequencing and related to cytomegalovirus serostatus. Along with the roughly 610-subject first cohort, a separate validation cohort of more than 90 different subjects was used. High-throughput TCR immunosequencing, statistical association of individual TCRs with disease status, and machine learning were combined to predict cytomegalovirus infection status. To study patterns of TCR occurrence, a later analysis re-analyzed previously published TCR beta repertoires from several hundred donors and added high-resolution HLA genotyping. In the later analysis, no new phenotypic data were used to find candidate immune exposures; instead, reliance was placed on TCR beta sequences and their occurrence across donors. In an earlier analysis of over 550 of the donors, high-throughput TCR beta sequencing was used to judge whether each TCR beta V gene segment behaved as functional or pseudogenic. Donor age, sex, ethnicity and CMV serostatus were compiled together with the repertoire data. A later genetic analysis took genome-wide SNP genotypes for about three fifths of the roughly 700 donors and used that subset as a discovery cohort. Every discovery cohort repertoire had been produced on one sequencing platform. Class I and class II HLA loci were covered by the typing at four-digit resolution. The number of typed donors differed by locus: about 629-640 for A, B, C, DRB1 and DQB1; approximately 520 for DQA1; approximately 610 for DPA1; and around 470 for DPB1. Roughly 5 DR-DQ haplotypes were handled as single units for association and clustering, since linkage in the cohort was strong. Among 350 to 400 genotyped donors of the cohort, an average of around 240,000 unique TCR beta nucleotide sequences were sequenced per donor, roughly a sixth of them non-productive.

Paper-wide results and their limitations: An association between a missense DCLRE1C variant and V-gene and J-gene trimming of TCR beta chains was found in a later genetic analysis and replicated in an independent cohort. The study gave a list of roughly 150 TCR beta chains associated with cytomegalovirus. Linkage disequilibrium might explain the correlated functional status among segregating V segments, but an unknown experimental factor could not be ruled out. Because counts were too low, roughly 18 rarely observed V segments, including chromosome 9 orphons, were left out of the earlier analysis of approximately 580 of the donors. The cohort was sequenced for TCR beta chains only, and without alpha or paired-chain data the features that could be detected were limited. In an earlier analysis of fewer than 750 of the donors, most TCR beta V segments were observed in productive rearrangements about 87% or about 30% of the time, broadly matching IMGT annotations. According to a later analysis, TCR association rates differed among HLA loci, with DRB1 alleles showing the most associated TCRs and HLA-C alleles showing the fewest. Several of the top co-occurrence clusters appeared to be linked to parvovirus B19, influenza, CMV and Epstein-Barr virus, according to a later analysis. In vitro tests confirmed that three of the cytomegalovirus-associated TCR beta chains recognize cytomegalovirus antigens. Strong co-occurrence of HLA alleles, especially DR and DQ, made assigning TCR associations to individual alleles difficult. Presence/absence analyses assumed roughly uniform sequencing depth across donors, an assumption that may not hold. A further reported finding was that TCR beta sequences accurately predicted the HLA-A and HLA-B alleles for most subjects in the first cohort. A later analysis found that HLA-associated TCR beta chains were more clonally expanded and had lower generation probabilities than equally common non-associated chains. The classifier was reported to diagnose cytomegalovirus status with high specificity and sensitivity in both the original cohort and the validation cohort. In a later genetic analysis, fewer N-insertions in productive TCRs were reported among donors in an Asian-associated ancestry cluster than the 666-donor mean. Most TCR sequences were observed very rarely across donors, whereas some public TCRs were present in many individuals. Some IMGT-functional V segments, including TRBV6-2 and TRBV6-3, could not be told apart with the 87-base-pair reads, so those segments were excluded. Because some donors lacked HLA typing at each locus, the association tests relied only on the typed subset. The authors suggested that the approach could potentially be extended to other disease states and immunological phenotypes. A cluster of highly shared sequence variants was judged likely to represent a technical artifact of the sequencing pipeline. For the cohort, immune exposure information was limited to CMV serostatus. According to a later analysis, most CMV-associated TCR beta chains appeared to be HLA-restricted, and the HLA associations seemed to be driven largely by CMV exposure. In a later analysis, around 17,000 TCR beta sequences were associated with specific HLA alleles at a false discovery rate of 0.05.

Counted from cysteine to phenylalanine, this CDR3 has 15 amino acids. This entry keeps only the CDR3 DNA: 45 bases, framed from base 1. CDR1 and CDR2 (SGHNT, YYREEE) derive from the germline V gene (reference sequence). The trim is 4 bases for V and 2 bases for J, with a gap of 14 bases between the germline ends. In this sample, this clone turned up once. Its antigen is currently not known. The input lacks base qualities; no much larger clone sits a single base away. In total, roughly 670 healthy bone marrow donors made up the cohort. All cohort members were sampled while nominally healthy, although unrecorded immune exposures were likely present. The donor was CMV seronegative and was included in the group of approximately 350 seronegative cohort members. Every donor gave a peripheral blood sample, and the peripheral blood mononuclear cells from that sample were used for TCR beta sequencing. The Qiagen DNeasy Blood Extraction Kit was used to extract genomic DNA from the blood cell samples.

Libraries were made using the immunoSEQ multiplex PCR assay. A mixture of 60 forward primers for TCR Vbeta segments and 13 reverse primers for TCR Jbeta segments was used in the multiplex PCR. Amplification of the CDR3 region of rearranged TCR beta genes was performed with a multiplex PCR assay on genomic DNA. Amplified TCR beta libraries were sequenced as 87-base-pair reads on the Illumina HiSeq System. The paper's processing steps were these. Across the 600 to 700 repertoires, a later analysis counted some 80 million unique TCR beta chains, roughly 11 million of which were shared by at least two donors. Raw reads were error-corrected and collapsed into unique sequences by a nearest-neighbor algorithm in which closely related sequences were merged to remove PCR and sequencing errors. CDR3 sequences were aligned to IMGT reference sequences to assign V, D and J gene segments. Each retained sequence needed at least a six-nucleotide match to both a V gene segment and a J gene segment. Rearrangements were classified as productive when the CDR3 lacked stop codons and remained in frame with V and J, and all other rearrangements were classified as non-productive. CDR3 was defined according to IMGT convention as the region running from the second conserved V-encoded cysteine to the conserved J-encoded phenylalanine. Sequences without an unambiguous match to a single V gene segment were excluded from the earlier analysis of several hundred of the donors. An earlier analysis of several hundred of the donors called V segments functional above 56.7% productive rearrangements and segregating when the between-donor standard deviation exceeded 5%. A statistical classification framework was built to diagnose cytomegalovirus status from the catalog of TCR beta chain sequences. In a later analysis, TCR nucleotide sequences were compared against IMGT/GENE-DB human TR gene sequences so that V and J genes could be assigned. The TCRdist pipeline was used in a later analysis to assign CDR3 sequences and most-parsimonious VDJ recombination scenarios. In a later analysis, each TCR beta chain was defined by its CDR3 amino acid sequence together with its V-gene family, and reads without a unique V-gene family were excluded. To address suspected cross-contamination and a sequencing artifact, a later analysis removed roughly 580 highly shared, low-generation-probability nucleotide sequences. A later analysis calculated a clonal expansion index for each public chain from normalized within-repertoire ranks of inferred template counts. A later analysis computed generation probabilities with a VDJ recombination model fitted to out-of-frame rearrangements, and checked the results against IGoR. In a later analysis, TCR-TCR, TCR-HLA and TCR-CMV co-occurrence was scored with hypergeometric tests, and a repertoire-size bias correction was applied to TCR pairs. False discovery rates were estimated in a later analysis by permuting HLA or CMV assignments 20 times. A later analysis grouped co-occurring TCRs with DBSCAN, adding TCRdist sequence similarity when clustering within HLA-allele-positive subsets. Repertoires with fewer than 30,000 or more than 120,000 public chains were left out of co-occurrence clustering, as were five repertoires with anomalous nucleotide sharing. The table comes from immuneACCESS by way of TCRdb, which keeps in-frame sequences with V and J called. Part of the clones is missing from these tables; in studies checked, under half for an unresolved V gene and the rest for unknown reasons. For V, J and clone size, that table is used; D and trimming come from the DNA. Across this sample there are under 150,000 clones, with roughly 80% seen only once. The top ten clones comprise roughly 2.7% of the sample.

Sample: PBMCs. The receptor chain draws on TRBV5-4 and TRBJ2-3, with TRBD2 perhaps the D gene, on 6 matching bases. The clonotype originates from a boy between 2 and 10 years old in good health and CMV-seronegative. The base sequence is TGTGCCAGCAGCCAGAGGAGGGTTAACACAGATACGCAGTATTTT. It specifies CASSQRRVNTDTQYF.